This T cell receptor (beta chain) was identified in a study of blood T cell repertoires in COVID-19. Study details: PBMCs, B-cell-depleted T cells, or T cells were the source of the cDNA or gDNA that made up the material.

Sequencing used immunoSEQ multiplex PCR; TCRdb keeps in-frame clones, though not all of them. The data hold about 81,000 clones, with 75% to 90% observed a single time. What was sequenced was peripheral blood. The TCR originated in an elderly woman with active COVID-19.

CDR3 sequence: CASSLGTGSYNEQFF. In DNA form, the CDR3 reads TGTGCCAGCAGCCTAGGGACAGGGTCCTACAATGAGCAGTTCTTC. The V call is TRBV7-2, the J call TRBJ2-1; 9 bases agree with TRBD1. The CDR3 has 15 amino acids. The V gene end was trimmed by 5 bases and the J gene end by 1 base; junction bases not matched to a gene: 3. Germline CDR1 reads SGHTA; CDR2 reads FQGNSA.